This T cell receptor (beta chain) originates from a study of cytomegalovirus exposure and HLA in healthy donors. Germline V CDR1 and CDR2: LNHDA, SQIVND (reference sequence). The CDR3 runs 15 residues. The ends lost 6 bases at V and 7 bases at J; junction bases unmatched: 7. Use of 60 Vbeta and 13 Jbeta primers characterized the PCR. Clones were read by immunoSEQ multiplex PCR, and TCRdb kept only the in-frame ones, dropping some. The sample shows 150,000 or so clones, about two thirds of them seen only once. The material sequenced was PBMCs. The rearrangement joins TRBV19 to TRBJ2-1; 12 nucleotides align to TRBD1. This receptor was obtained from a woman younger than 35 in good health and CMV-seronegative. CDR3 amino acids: CASRSGTGGKNEQFF. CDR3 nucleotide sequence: TGTGCCAGTAGGTCCGGGACAGGGGGCAAAAATGAGCAGTTCTTC.